This passage covers 18 T cell receptor beta chains from one sample sequenced in a study of shared clonotypes between healthy human individuals. Produced via immunoSEQ multiplex PCR; TCRdb's table is partial and in-frame only. The sample records more than 2 million clones, roughly 96% being singletons. Specimen: naive CD4+ T cells sorted from blood. The subset is: CD45RA+ positively selected. These receptors all stem from a man aged 18 to 30 in good health.

CDR3 nucleotide sequence: TGTGCCTGGAGTGTGAGATCAAACTACGAGCAGTACTTC. Its protein product is CAWSVRSNYEQYF. The genes are TRBV30 and TRBJ2-7; D call uncertain. Trimming stripped 0 bases from V and 3 bases from J, with 9 bases between. This CDR3 region has 13 residues. The V gene's germline CDR1 is GTSNPN and CDR2 SVGIG (reference sequence).

This chain joins TRBV28 and TRBJ1-5, with 7 bases fitting TRBD1. Germline loops: CDR1 MDHEN, CDR2 SYDVKM. Trimming cost V 2 bases and J 5 bases; bases outside gene matches: 3. The CDR3 runs 14 residues. CDR3 DNA: TGTGCCAGCAGTTTAGGGACAGCGTATCAGCCCCAGCATTTT. Protein sequence: CASSLGTAYQPQHF.

V gene TRBV29-1 combines with J gene TRBJ1-2; D is undetermined. V was trimmed by 4 bases and J by 8 bases, leaving 14 bases between them. The CDR3 totals 12 residues. Germline values: CDR1 SQVTM, CDR2 ANQGSEA. CDR3 residues: CSVVSGYQGYTF. The CDR3 bases are TGCAGCGTTGTGAGCGGGTATCAGGGCTACACCTTC.

This chain connects TRBV4-3 to TRBJ2-3, with 11 bases aligning to TRBD2. The CDR3 totals 17 residues. V shed 0 bases, J shed 6 bases, and the junction held 8 bases outside the gene matches. The V gene's germline CDR1 is LGHNA and CDR2 YSLEER. The DNA of the CDR3 is TGCGCCAGCAGCCAAGAACTTACTAGCGGGAGAGGGGATACGCAGTATTTT. Protein: CASSQELTSGRGDTQYF.

The chain uses TRBV30 and TRBJ1-1; no clear D gene. Germline V gene data show CDR1 as GTSNPN and CDR2 as SVGIG (reference sequence). V was pared by 3 bases and J by 2 bases, with 10 bases between. This CDR3 comprises 13 residues. In DNA, the CDR3 is TGTGCCTGGAGACGAAGGGTAAACACTGAAGCTTTCTTT. This codes for CAWRRRVNTEAFF.

About this clone: The sample holds other DNA sequences that translate to the same CDR3. The rearrangement joins TRBV13 to TRBJ1-2; D possibly corresponds to TRBD1 (6 bases). The CDR3 runs to 13 residues. V lost 3 bases to trimming and J lost 2 bases, with 7 bases between them. CDR1 is PRHDT and CDR2 is FYEKMQ in the germline V gene (reference sequence). The CDR3 is CASSLGQNYGYTF. CDR3 nucleotide sequence: TGTGCCAGCAGCTTGGGACAAAACTATGGCTACACCTTC. Complete variable domain (other parts from reference TRBV13 and TRBJ1-2): AAGVIQSPRHLIKEKRETATLKCYPIPRHDTVYWYQQGPGQDPQFLISFYEKMQSDKGSIPDRFSAQQFSDYHSELNMSSLELGDSALYFCASSLGQNYGYTFGSGTRLTVV.

This rearrangement joins TRBV2 to TRBJ1-5; TRBD1 is a possible D gene (6 bases). Trimming took off 8 bases at V and 7 bases at J, with 15 bases between the two ends. This CDR3 is 13 amino acids long. The germline V gene encodes CDR1 SNHLY and CDR2 FYNNEI. The CDR3 region has the DNA TGTGCCAGCGGACAAAAGGGGGAACAGCCCCAGCATTTT. Its translation is CASGQKGEQPQHF. Variable domain in full (rest from reference TRBV2 and TRBJ1-5): EPEVTQTPSHQVTQMGQEVILRCVPISNHLYFYWYRQILGQKVEFLVSFYNNEISEKSEIFDDQFSVERPDGSNFTLKIRSTKLEDSAMYFCASGQKGEQPQHFGDGTRLSIL.

This clone was found once. The chain uses TRBV2 and TRBJ2-1; TRBD2 matches at 13 bases. Germline CDR1 is SNHLY and CDR2 is FYNNEI. Trimming took 7 bases from V and 7 from J; bases not matched to a gene: 7. The CDR3 extends over 15 amino acids. For the CDR3, the DNA is TGTGCCAGCATCCAGACTAGCGGGGGGAGGAATGAGCAGTTCTTC. This sequence encodes CASIQTSGGRNEQFF.

The chain employs TRBV5-8 and TRBJ1-6; TRBD1 aligns across 9 bases. The length of the CDR3 is 17 residues. Per the germline V gene, CDR1 is SGHTS and CDR2 is YDEGEE. Unmatched junction bases numbered 13, after V lost 2 bases and J lost 10 bases. The DNA of the CDR3 is TGTGCCAGCAGCTTCTTTAGCGGGACAGGGATAGGCTCACCCCTCCACTTT. Its translation: CASSFFSGTGIGSPLHF.

The V and J genes are TRBV19 and TRBJ2-7, with 10 bases aligning to TRBD1. The CDR3 has 16 amino acids. Trimming took 4 bases from V and 4 from J; bases not matched to a gene: 10. The germline gives CDR1 LNHDA, CDR2 SQIVND (reference sequence). CDR3 amino acids: CASSTRSTGGGYEQYF. The CDR3 DNA reads TGTGCCAGTAGTACCCGATCGACAGGGGGCGGGTACGAGCAGTACTTC.

V usage is TRBV2 and J usage is TRBJ2-7, with unresolved D. The CDR3 loop spans 11 amino acids. The germline gives CDR1 SNHLY, CDR2 FYNNEI. The germline V and J ends were trimmed by 7 bases and 3 bases, with 7 bases remaining between them. CDR3 region: CASTAGYEQYF. Here the CDR3 DNA reads TGTGCCAGCACGGCAGGCTACGAGCAGTACTTC.

Comment on this clone: Other nucleotide sequences in the sample specify the same CDR3. V and J are TRBV6-5 and TRBJ2-3, with D perhaps TRBD1 (5 bases). This CDR3 is built from 14 residues. CDR1 and CDR2 (germline): MNHEY, SVGAGI. V was cut by 1 base and J by 5 bases, with 10 bases left in between. Written as DNA, the CDR3 is TGTGCCAGCAGTTACTTGAACAGGAGAGATACGCAGTATTTT. Encoded protein: CASSYLNRRDTQYF.

The rearrangement links TRBV19 to TRBJ2-5; possibly TRBD1 or TRBD2 for D (5 bases each). The J call may be faulty, since TRBJ2-7 better matches the DNA end. This CDR3 is 15 amino acids long. From germline, CDR1 is LNHDA and CDR2 SQIVND (reference sequence). CDR3 in amino acids: CASSTRDHRWSEQYF. CDR3 DNA sequence: TGTGCCAGTAGTACCCGGGACCACAGGTGGAGCGAGCAGTACTTC.

In DNA, the CDR3 is TGTGCCAGCAGCTTAGTATGGACAGGGGGCAATGAGCAGTTCTTC. This encodes CASSLVWTGGNEQFF. V is TRBV7-2 and J is TRBJ2-1; TRBD1 matches 10 bases. Trimming took 1 base from V and 6 from J; bases not matched to a gene: 3. Germline CDR1 is SGHTA and CDR2 is FQGNSA. This CDR3 is 15 amino acids long.

The rearrangement links TRBV11-1 to TRBJ1-1; D remains ambiguous. Trimming cost V 5 bases and J 1 base, with 14 bases left between them. CDR3 length: 15 residues. In germline, CDR1 is SGHAT, CDR2 FQDESV (reference sequence). CDR3 loop: CASSQRAGWNTEAFF. The CDR3 DNA reads TGTGCCAGCAGCCAGCGGGCCGGGTGGAACACTGAAGCTTTCTTT. Full variable domain (outside the CDR3, taken from reference TRBV11-1 and TRBJ1-1): EAEVAQSPRYKITEKSQAVAFWCDPISGHATLYWYRQILGQGPELLVQFQDESVVDDSQLPKDRFSAERLKGVDSTLKIQPAELGDSAMYLCASSQRAGWNTEAFFGQGTRLTVV.

The chain is built from TRBV19 and TRBJ1-4, with D unresolved. V was cut by 5 bases and J by 5 bases, with 18 bases left in between. From germline, CDR1 is LNHDA and CDR2 SQIVND (reference sequence). This CDR3 is 16 amino acids long. The CDR3 sequence: CASSPRWPEPNEKLFF. The CDR3 nucleotides read TGTGCCAGTAGTCCCCGATGGCCAGAACCCAATGAAAAACTGTTTTTT.

The V and J genes are TRBV11-1 and TRBJ2-3, with a weak D call TRBD1 (6 bases). Per the germline V gene, CDR1 is SGHAT and CDR2 is FQDESV (reference sequence). V lost 2 bases and J 2 bases, leaving 14 bases between the germline ends. The CDR3 loop spans 16 amino acids. Written as DNA, the CDR3 is TGTGCCAGCAGCTTAAAACGGGACAAGACCACAGATACGCAGTATTTT. Translated: CASSLKRDKTTDTQYF.

This chain connects TRBV20-1 to TRBJ2-4, with D perhaps matching TRBD1 (5 bases). V lost 5 bases and J lost 7, with 9 bases in between. The CDR3 runs 11 residues. The germline CDR1 and CDR2 sequences are DFQATT and SNEGSKA (reference sequence). CDR3 region: CSAETVNIQYF. The CDR3 nucleotides read TGCAGTGCTGAGACAGTTAACATTCAGTACTTC.